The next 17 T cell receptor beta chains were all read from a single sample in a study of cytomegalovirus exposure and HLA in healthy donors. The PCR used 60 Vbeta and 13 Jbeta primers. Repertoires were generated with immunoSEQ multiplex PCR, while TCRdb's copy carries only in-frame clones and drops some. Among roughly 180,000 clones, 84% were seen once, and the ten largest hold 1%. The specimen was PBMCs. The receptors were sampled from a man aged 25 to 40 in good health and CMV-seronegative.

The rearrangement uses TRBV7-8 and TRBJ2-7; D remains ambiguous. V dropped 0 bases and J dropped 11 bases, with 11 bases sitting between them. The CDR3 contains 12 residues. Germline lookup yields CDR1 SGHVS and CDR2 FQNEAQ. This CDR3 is CASSLATVPEYF. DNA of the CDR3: TGTGCCAGCAGCTTAGCCACAGTCCCGGAGTACTTC.

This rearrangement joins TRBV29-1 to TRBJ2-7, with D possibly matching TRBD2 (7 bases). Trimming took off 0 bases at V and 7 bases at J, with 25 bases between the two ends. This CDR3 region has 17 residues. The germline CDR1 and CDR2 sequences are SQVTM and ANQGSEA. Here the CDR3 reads CSVEDWGGAGSTWEQYF. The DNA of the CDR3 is TGCAGCGTTGAAGATTGGGGGGGGGCAGGGTCCACGTGGGAGCAGTACTTC.

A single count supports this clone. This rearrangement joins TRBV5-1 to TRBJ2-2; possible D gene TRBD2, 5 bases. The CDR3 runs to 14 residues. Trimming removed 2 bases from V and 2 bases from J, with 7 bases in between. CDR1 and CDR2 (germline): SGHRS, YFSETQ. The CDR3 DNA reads TGCGCCAGCAGCTTCGGGGTAAACACCGGGGAGCTGTTTTTT. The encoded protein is CASSFGVNTGELFF.

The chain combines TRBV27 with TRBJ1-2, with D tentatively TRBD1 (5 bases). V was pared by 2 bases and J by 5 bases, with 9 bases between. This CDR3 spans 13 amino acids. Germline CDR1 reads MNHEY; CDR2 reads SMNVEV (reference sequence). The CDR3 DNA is TGTGCCAGCAGTTTAGGGACTTATTATGGCTACACCTTC. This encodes CASSLGTYYGYTF.

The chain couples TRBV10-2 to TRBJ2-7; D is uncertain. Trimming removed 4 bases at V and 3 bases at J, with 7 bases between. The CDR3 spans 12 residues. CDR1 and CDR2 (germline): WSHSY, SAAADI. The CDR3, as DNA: TGCGCCAGCAGTGTTTCGGTCTACGAGCAGTACTTC. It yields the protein CASSVSVYEQYF.

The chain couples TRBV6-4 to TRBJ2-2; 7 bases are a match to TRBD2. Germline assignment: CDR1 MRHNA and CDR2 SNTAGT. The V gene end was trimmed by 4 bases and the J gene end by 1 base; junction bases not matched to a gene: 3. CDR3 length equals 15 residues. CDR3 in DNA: TGTGCCAGCAGTGCGAGCGGGGAGAACACCGGGGAGCTGTTTTTT. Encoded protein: CASSASGENTGELFF.

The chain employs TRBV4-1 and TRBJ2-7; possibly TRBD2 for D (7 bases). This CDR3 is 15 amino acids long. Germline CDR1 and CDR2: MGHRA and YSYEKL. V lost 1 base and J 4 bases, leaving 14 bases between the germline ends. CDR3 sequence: CASSQGGGQGYEQYF. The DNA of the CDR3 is TGCGCCAGCAGCCAAGGGGGGGGGCAGGGATACGAGCAGTACTTC.

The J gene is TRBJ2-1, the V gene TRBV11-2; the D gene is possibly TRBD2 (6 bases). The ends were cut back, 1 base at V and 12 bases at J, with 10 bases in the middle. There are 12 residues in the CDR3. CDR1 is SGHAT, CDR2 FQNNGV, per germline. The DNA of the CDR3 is TGTGCCAGCAGCTTAGGAACCGGGAGGCAGTTCTTC. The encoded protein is CASSLGTGRQFF.

CDR3 DNA: TGTGCCAGCAGCTGGGACAGGGGAGCTCTAGAGCAGTACTTC. It translates to CASSWDRGALEQYF. The chain uses TRBV11-1 and TRBJ2-7, with 10 bases fitting TRBD1. CDR3 length equals 14 residues. The germline CDR1 and CDR2 sequences are SGHAT and FQDESV (reference sequence). The V segment lost 4 bases and the J segment 7 bases; nucleotides outside the gene matches: 7.

This chain's CDR3 is CASSPHRGQAGNQPQHF. Here the CDR3 DNA reads TGTGCCAGCAGTCCCCACAGGGGGCAGGCGGGCAATCAGCCCCAGCATTTT. V is TRBV27 and J is TRBJ1-5, with 9 bases that match TRBD1. The V and J ends lost 5 bases and 2 bases, in that order; junction bases with no gene match: 10. There are 17 residues in the CDR3. In germline, CDR1 is MNHEY, CDR2 SMNVEV (reference sequence).

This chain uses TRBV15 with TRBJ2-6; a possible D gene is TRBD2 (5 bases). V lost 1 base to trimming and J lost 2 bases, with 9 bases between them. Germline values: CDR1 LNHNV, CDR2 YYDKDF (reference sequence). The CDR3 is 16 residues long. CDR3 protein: CATSRVGVPGANVLTF. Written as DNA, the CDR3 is TGTGCCACCAGCAGAGTCGGGGTTCCTGGGGCCAACGTCCTGACTTTC.

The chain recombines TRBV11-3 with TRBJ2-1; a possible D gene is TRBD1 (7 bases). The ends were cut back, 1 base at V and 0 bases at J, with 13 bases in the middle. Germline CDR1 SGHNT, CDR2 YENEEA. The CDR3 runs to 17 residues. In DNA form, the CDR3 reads TGTGCCAGCAGCTTAGCCAGGGGGGTGAGCTCCTACAATGAGCAGTTCTTC. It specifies CASSLARGVSSYNEQFF.

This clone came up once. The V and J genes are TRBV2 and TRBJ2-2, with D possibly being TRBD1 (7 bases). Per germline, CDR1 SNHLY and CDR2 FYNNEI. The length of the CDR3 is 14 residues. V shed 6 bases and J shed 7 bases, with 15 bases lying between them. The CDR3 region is CASRGQVGSGELFF. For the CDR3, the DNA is TGTGCCAGCAGAGGACAGGTCGGGAGCGGGGAGCTGTTTTTT. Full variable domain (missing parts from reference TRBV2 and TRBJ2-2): EPEVTQTPSHQVTQMGQEVILRCVPISNHLYFYWYRQILGQKVEFLVSFYNNEISEKSEIFDDQFSVERPDGSNFTLKIRSTKLEDSAMYFCASRGQVGSGELFFGEGSRLTVL.

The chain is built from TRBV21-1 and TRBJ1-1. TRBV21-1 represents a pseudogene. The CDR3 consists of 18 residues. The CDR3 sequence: CASSKAPEGLKTTTEAFF. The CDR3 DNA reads TGTGCCAGCAGCAAAGCGCCGGAGGGGCTGAAGACCACCACTGAAGCTTTCTTT.

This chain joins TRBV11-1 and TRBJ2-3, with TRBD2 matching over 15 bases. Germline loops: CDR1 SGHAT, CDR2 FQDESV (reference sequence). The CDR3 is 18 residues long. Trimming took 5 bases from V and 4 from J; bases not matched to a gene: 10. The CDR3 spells CASSTTWTSGRAADTQYF. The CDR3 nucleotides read TGTGCCAGCAGCACAACCTGGACTAGCGGGAGGGCCGCAGATACGCAGTATTTT.

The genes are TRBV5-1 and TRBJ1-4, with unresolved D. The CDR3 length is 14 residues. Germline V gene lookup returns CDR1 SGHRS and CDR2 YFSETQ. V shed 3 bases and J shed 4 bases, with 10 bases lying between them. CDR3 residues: CASSSGLVNEKLFF. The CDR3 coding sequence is TGCGCCAGCAGCTCCGGACTAGTTAATGAAAAACTGTTTTTT.

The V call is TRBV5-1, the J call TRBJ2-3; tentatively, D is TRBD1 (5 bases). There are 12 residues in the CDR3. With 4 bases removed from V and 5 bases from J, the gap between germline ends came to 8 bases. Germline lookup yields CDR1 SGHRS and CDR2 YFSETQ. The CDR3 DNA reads TGCGCCAGCAGCCCGCAGGGAGATACGCAGTATTTT. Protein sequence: CASSPQGDTQYF.